This TCR beta chain stems from a study of T cell changes during pregnancy in multiple sclerosis. The assay was immunoSEQ multiplex PCR, and TCRdb's table has in-frame clones only and misses some. The sample includes more than 55,000 clones, roughly 92% of them seen just once. Here the sequenced sample was peripheral blood, taken in the third trimester of pregnancy. This receptor was obtained from a female donor with multiple sclerosis, enrolled in a pregnancy study.

The CDR3 nucleotides read TGTGCCAGCAGCTCGGGAGGAGCGGGGGGAAGTGGCACCGGGGAGCTGTTTTTT. Its translation is CASSSGGAGGSGTGELFF. The rearrangement links TRBV5-4 to TRBJ2-2, with 9 bases fitting TRBD2. The CDR3 has 18 residues. J gave up 4 bases and V 3 bases, and 13 bases lay outside the gene matches. The germline gives CDR1 SGHNT, CDR2 YYREEE (reference sequence).